This TCR beta chain was identified during a study of T cell responses to AZD1222 COVID-19 vaccine. General study results and limits: Most donors were white British, females outnumbered males, and clonal diversity was possibly underestimated. Reportedly, close to half of spike-specific TCRs are directed against unmutated variant regions. Breadth and depth of Spike-specific TCRs rose after two AZD1222 doses.

Method: immunoSEQ multiplex PCR; TCRdb's copy keeps in-frame clones and lacks some. The data show approximately 130,000 clones, more than 85% seen once. CDR3 length: 13 residues. The germline V gene has CDR1 SGHAT and CDR2 FQNNGV. V shed 7 bases and J shed 1 base, with 10 bases lying between them. On this clone itself: The antigen remains undetermined.

Material: peripheral blood, obtained on day 0 of AZD1222 vaccination. This clonotype was obtained from an adult in good health. This chain uses TRBV11-2 with TRBJ1-1; D unresolved. The CDR3 DNA reads as TGTGCCAGCACCCTGGGCAGGAACACTGAAGCTTTCTTT. Protein product: CASTLGRNTEAFF.